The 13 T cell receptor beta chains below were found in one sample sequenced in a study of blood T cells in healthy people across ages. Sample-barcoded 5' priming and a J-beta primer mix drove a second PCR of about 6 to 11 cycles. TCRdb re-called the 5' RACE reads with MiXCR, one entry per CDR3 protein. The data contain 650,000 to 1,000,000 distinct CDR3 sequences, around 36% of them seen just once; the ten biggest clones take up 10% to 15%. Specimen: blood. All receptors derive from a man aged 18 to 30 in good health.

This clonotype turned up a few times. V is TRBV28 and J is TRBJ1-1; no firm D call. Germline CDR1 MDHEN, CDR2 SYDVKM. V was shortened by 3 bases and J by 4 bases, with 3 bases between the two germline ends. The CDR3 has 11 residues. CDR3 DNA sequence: TGTGCCAGCAGTTTGATCACTGAAGCTTTCTTT. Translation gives CASSLITEAFF.

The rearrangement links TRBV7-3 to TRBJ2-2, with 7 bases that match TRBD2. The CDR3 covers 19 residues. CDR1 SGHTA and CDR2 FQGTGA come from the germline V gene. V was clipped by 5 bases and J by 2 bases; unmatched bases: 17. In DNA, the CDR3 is TGTGCCAGCAGCCCAGACGGGACTAACCTTCGCTTAAACACCGGGGAGCTGTTTTTT. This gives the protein CASSPDGTNLRLNTGELFF.

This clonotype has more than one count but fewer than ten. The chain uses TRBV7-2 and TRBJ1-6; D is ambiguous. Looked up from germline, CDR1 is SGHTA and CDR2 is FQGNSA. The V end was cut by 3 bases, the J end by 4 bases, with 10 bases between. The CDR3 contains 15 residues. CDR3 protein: CASSLWAAYNSPLHF. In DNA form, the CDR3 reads TGTGCCAGCAGCTTGTGGGCAGCTTATAATTCACCCCTCCACTTT.

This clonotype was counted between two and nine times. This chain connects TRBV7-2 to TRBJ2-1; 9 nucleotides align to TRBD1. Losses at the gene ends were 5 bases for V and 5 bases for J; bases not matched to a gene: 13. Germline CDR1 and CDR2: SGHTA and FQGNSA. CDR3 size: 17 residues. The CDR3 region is CASSLHRRDRANNEQFF. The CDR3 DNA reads TGTGCCAGCAGCCTCCACCGCCGGGACAGGGCTAACAATGAGCAGTTCTTC. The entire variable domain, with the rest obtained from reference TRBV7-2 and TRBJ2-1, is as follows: GAGVSQSPSNKVTEKGKDVELRCDPISGHTALYWYRQSLGQGLEFLIYFQGNSAPDKSGLPSDRFSAERTGGSVSTLTIQRTQQEDSAVYLCASSLHRRDRANNEQFFGPGTRLTVL.

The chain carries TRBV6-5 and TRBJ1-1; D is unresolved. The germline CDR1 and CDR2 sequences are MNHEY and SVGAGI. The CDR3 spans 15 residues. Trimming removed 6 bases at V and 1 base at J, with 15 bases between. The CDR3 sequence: CASSQDVPPNTEAFF. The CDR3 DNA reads TGTGCCAGCAGCCAAGACGTCCCCCCGAACACTGAAGCTTTCTTT.

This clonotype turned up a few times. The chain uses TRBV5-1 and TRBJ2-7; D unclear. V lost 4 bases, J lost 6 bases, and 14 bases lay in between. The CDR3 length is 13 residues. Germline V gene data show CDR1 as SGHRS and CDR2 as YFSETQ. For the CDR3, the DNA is TGCGCCAGCAGCCGGGTATTGGGCAGCGAGCAGTACTTC. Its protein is CASSRVLGSEQYF.

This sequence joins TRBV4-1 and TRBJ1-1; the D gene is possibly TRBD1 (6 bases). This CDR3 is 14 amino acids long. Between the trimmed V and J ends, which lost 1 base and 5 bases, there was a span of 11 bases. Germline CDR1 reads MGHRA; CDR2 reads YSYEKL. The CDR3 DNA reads TGCGCCAGCAGCCAAGCGGGGGGCAAGACTGAAGCTTTCTTT. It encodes CASSQAGGKTEAFF.

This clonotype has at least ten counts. The CDR3 sequence is CASHAGGRRGYTF. As DNA, the CDR3 is TGTGCCAGCCATGCAGGGGGCAGGAGGGGCTACACCTTC. The rearrangement uses TRBV25-1 and TRBJ1-2; 8 bases map to TRBD1. Germline values: CDR1 MGHDK, CDR2 SYGVNS. V trimming: 8 bases; J trimming: 8 bases; junction bases outside the gene matches: 10. The CDR3 consists of 13 residues.

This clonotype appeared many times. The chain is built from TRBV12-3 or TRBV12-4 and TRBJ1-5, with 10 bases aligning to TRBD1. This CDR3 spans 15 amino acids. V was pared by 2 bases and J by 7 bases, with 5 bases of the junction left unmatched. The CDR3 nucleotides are TGTGCCAGCAGTTTATCGGGACAGGGGAACCAGCCCCAGCATTTT. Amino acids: CASSLSGQGNQPQHF.

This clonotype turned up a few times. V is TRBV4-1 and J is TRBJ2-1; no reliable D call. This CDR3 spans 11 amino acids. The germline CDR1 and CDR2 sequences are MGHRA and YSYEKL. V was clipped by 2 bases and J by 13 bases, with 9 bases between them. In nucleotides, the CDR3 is TGCGCCAGCAGCCAACAAGAGACCCAGTTCTTC. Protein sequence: CASSQQETQFF.

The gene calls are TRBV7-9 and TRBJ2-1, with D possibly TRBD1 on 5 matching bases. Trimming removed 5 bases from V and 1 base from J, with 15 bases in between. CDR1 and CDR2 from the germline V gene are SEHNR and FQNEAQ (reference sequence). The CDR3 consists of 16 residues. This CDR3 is CASSQADSPSYNEQFF. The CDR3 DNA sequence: TGTGCCAGCAGCCAGGCCGACAGCCCTTCCTACAATGAGCAGTTCTTC.

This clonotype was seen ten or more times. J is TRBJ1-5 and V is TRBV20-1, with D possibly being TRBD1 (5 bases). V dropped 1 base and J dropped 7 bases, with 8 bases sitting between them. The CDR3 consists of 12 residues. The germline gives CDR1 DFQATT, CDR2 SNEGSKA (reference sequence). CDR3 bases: TGCAGTGCTAGAGCGGGGGGACAGCCCCAGCATTTT. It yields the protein CSARAGGQPQHF.

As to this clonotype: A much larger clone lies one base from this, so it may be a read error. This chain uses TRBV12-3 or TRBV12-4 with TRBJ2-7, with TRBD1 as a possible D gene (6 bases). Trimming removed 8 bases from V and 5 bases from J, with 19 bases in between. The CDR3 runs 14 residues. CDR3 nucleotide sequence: TGTGCCAGCGACCCTCAGCAGGGGCTCGACGAGCAGTACTTC. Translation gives CASDPQQGLDEQYF.